This T cell receptor (beta chain) appears in the sequencing data of a study of shared clonotypes between healthy human individuals. Assay: immunoSEQ multiplex PCR; the TCRdb copy retains only in-frame clones and omits some. The sample consists of some 320,000 clones, roughly 84% of them appearing once. The V gene's germline CDR1 is SEHNR and CDR2 FQNEAQ (reference sequence). This CDR3 has 14 amino acids. Trimming took 1 base from V and 6 from J; bases not matched to a gene: 5. Sample: memory CD8+ T cells sorted from blood. Noted subset: CD45RO+ cells pooled with CCR7-negative TemRA cells. This TCR was recovered from a man aged 18-30 years in good health. The chain links TRBV7-9 to TRBJ2-7; 8 bases are shared with TRBD1. The DNA for the CDR3 is TGTGCCAGCAGCTTAGGTGCAGGGGGCTCCGAGCAGTACTTC. It translates to CASSLGAGGSEQYF.